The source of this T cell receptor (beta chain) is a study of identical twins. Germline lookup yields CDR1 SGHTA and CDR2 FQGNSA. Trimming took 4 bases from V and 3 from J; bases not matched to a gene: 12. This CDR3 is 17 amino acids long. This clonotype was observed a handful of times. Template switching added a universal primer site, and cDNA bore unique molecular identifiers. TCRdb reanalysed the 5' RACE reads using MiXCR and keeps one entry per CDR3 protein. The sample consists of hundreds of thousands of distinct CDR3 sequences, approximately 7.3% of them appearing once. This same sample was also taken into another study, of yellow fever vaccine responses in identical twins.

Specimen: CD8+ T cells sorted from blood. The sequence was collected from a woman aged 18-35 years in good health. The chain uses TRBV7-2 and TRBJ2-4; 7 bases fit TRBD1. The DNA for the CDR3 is TGTGCCAGCAGCTGGGGACAGTCCTTTGGGGGCAAAAACATTCAGTACTTC. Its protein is CASSWGQSFGGKNIQYF.